The 17 T cell receptor beta chains below all came from one sample that was sequenced in a study of response to subunit inactivated influenza vaccine. TCRdb independently ran MiXCR on the RT-PCR reads; one entry per CDR3 protein. The sample records 500,000 to 550,000 distinct CDR3 sequences, under 30% being singletons. Another study also made use of these data, one on T cells expressing NK-cell markers. From that study: The TCR beta cDNA came from 5'RACE template switching with UMIs.

The sample in question was CD4+ T cells sorted from PBMCs, obtained roughly 13 days after vaccination. The source of these receptors is a man aged 50 or older who received an inactivated influenza vaccine.

The rearrangement joins TRBV20-1 to TRBJ1-1; D ambiguous. The ends were cut back, 0 bases at V and 0 bases at J, with 14 bases in the middle. Germline V gene data show CDR1 as DFQATT and CDR2 as SNEGSKA (reference sequence). CDR3 length: 16 amino acids. The CDR3 region is CSARESGYSVNTEAFF. CDR3 sequence (DNA): TGCAGTGCTAGAGAATCGGGCTACAGCGTGAACACTGAAGCTTTCTTT.

This clonotype has only a few counts. The rearrangement links TRBV4-2 to TRBJ1-2, with 9 bases matching TRBD1. This CDR3 spans 17 amino acids. CDR1 is LGHNA, CDR2 YNFKEQ, per germline. After removal of 0 bases from V and 2 bases from J, the junction contained 7 bases not matched to a gene. The CDR3 is CASSQDYRGPLNYGYTF. CDR3 in DNA: TGTGCCAGCAGCCAAGATTACAGGGGGCCACTCAACTATGGCTACACCTTC.

The rearrangement uses TRBV18 and TRBJ2-1, with 9 bases matching TRBD1. The V gene end was trimmed by 5 bases and the J gene end by 8 bases; junction bases not matched to a gene: 7. CDR3 size: 14 residues. CDR1 is KGHSH and CDR2 is LQKENI in the germline V gene. The CDR3, as DNA: TGTGCCAGCTCAATGGACAGGGGTTTGGATGAGCAGTTCTTC. Protein: CASSMDRGLDEQFF.

This clonotype was picked up a small number of times. CDR3 residues: CSASGVSTGELFF. CDR3 nucleotides: TGCAGTGCCTCCGGGGTCTCGACCGGGGAGCTGTTTTTT. The rearrangement uses TRBV20-1 and TRBJ2-2; D is possibly TRBD2 (5 bases). Per germline, CDR1 DFQATT and CDR2 SNEGSKA (reference sequence). V gave up 6 bases and J gave up 5 bases, with 13 bases separating them. The CDR3 runs 13 residues.

This sequence joins TRBV5-1 and TRBJ2-5; 10 bases match TRBD2. The J segment lost 2 bases and the V segment lost 1 base, leaving 5 bases of the junction unmatched. The CDR3 is made up of 16 amino acids. Germline loops: CDR1 SGHRS, CDR2 YFSETQ. CDR3 bases: TGCGCCAGCAGCTTGCAAGCGGGAGGGGAACAAGAGACCCAGTACTTC. The encoded protein is CASSLQAGGEQETQYF.

The chain couples TRBV28 to TRBJ2-3, with TRBD2 matching over 8 bases. Germline V CDR1 and CDR2: MDHEN, SYDVKM. V shed 6 bases, J shed 5 bases, and the junction held 10 bases outside the gene matches. This CDR3 region has 15 residues. CDR3 DNA: TGTGCCAGCAGCCGGGGACGGGGGGGCCGAGATACGCAGTATTTT. Translating it yields CASSRGRGGRDTQYF.

The CDR3 nucleotides read TGCAGTGCTAGTTATGAGGGGGCCACTGAAGCTTTCTTT. Its translation is CSASYEGATEAFF. This sequence joins TRBV20-1 and TRBJ1-1; 7 nucleotides agree with TRBD1. J lost 4 bases, V lost 3 bases, and 5 bases had no gene match. The germline V gene encodes CDR1 DFQATT and CDR2 SNEGSKA (reference sequence). The CDR3 runs 13 residues.

The V call is TRBV10-3, the J call TRBJ2-7; D is perhaps TRBD1 or TRBD2 (5 bases each). CDR1 is ENHRY and CDR2 is SYGVKD in the germline V gene. The V end was cut by 4 bases, the J end by 1 base, with 14 bases between. The CDR3 loop spans 15 amino acids. The CDR3 coding sequence is TGTGCCATCAGTGGTGGGACGGAGTCATCCTACGAGCAGTACTTC. Translated: CAISGGTESSYEQYF.

The sample holds a few counts of this clonotype. The CDR3 reads CASSLGGLAGYEQYF. CDR3 DNA: TGTGCCAGCAGCTTAGGAGGACTAGCGGGGTACGAGCAGTACTTC. This chain connects TRBV7-2 to TRBJ2-7, with 12 bases matching TRBD2. V lost 1 base and J lost 4; bases outside the gene matches: 2. This CDR3 contains 15 residues. Germline V gene sequence: CDR1 SGHTA, CDR2 FQGNSA.

This chain joins TRBV10-1 and TRBJ2-3; 11 bases are a match to TRBD1. Trimming cost V 6 bases and J 6 bases; bases outside gene matches: 5. Germline CDR1 reads WNHNN; CDR2 reads SYGVQD (reference sequence). The CDR3 covers 14 residues. The CDR3 here is CASRSGQGADTQYF. CDR3 sequence (DNA): TGCGCCAGCAGAAGTGGACAGGGGGCCGATACGCAGTATTTT.

This rearrangement joins TRBV12-3 or TRBV12-4 to TRBJ2-7, with 9 bases lining up with TRBD1. The CDR3 extends over 12 amino acids. V trimming: 6 bases; J trimming: 9 bases; junction bases outside the gene matches: 6. Here the CDR3 reads CASRLQGAGQYF. CDR3 bases: TGTGCCAGCAGGCTACAGGGGGCAGGGCAGTACTTC.

The sample holds a few counts of this clonotype. The chain links TRBV20-1 to TRBJ1-6; tentative D call: TRBD1 (6 bases). V dropped 3 bases and J dropped 7 bases, with 13 bases sitting between them. The V gene's germline CDR1 is DFQATT and CDR2 SNEGSKA (reference sequence). The CDR3 spans 14 residues. CDR3 residues: CSASFGQPNSPLHF. In DNA form, the CDR3 reads TGCAGTGCTAGTTTCGGACAGCCCAATTCACCCCTCCACTTT.

This clonotype was detected only a few times. This chain links TRBV10-3 with TRBJ2-7, with 7 bases identical to TRBD1. The CDR3 covers 13 residues. Germline-derived CDR1 and CDR2 are ENHRY and SYGVKD. V lost 6 bases, J lost 2 bases, and 4 bases stayed unmatched. The DNA of the CDR3 is TGTGCCATCAGAACAGGGGATACCTACGAGCAGTACTTC. Translated, it gives CAIRTGDTYEQYF.

The rearrangement uses TRBV5-1 and TRBJ2-7; possibly TRBD1 or TRBD2 for D (5 bases each). The germline V gene has CDR1 SGHRS and CDR2 YFSETQ. The CDR3 is 14 residues long. V dropped 5 bases and J dropped 3 bases, with 15 bases sitting between them. The CDR3 loop reads CASRPGTSYYEQYF. Written as DNA, the CDR3 is TGCGCCAGCAGACCAGGGACCTCTTACTACGAGCAGTACTTC.

This chain joins TRBV5-6 and TRBJ2-1; 10 nucleotides agree with TRBD2. This CDR3 has 15 residues. V trimming: 4 bases; J trimming: 7 bases; junction bases outside the gene matches: 8. CDR1 is SGHDT and CDR2 is YYEEEE in the germline V gene. CDR3 nucleotides: TGTGCCAGCAGCCCCCGAGATAGCGGGAGGAATGAGCAGTTCTTC. This translates into CASSPRDSGRNEQFF.

The sample holds a few counts of this clonotype. The chain recombines TRBV12-3 or TRBV12-4 with TRBJ2-1, with no clear D. The CDR3 has 14 residues. The germline V and J ends were trimmed by 3 bases and 3 bases, with 9 bases remaining between them. The CDR3 nucleotides read TGTGCCAGCAGTTTCCCTCCATACTACAATGAGCAGTTCTTC. It is translated as CASSFPPYYNEQFF.

This clonotype was recorded once. V is TRBV9 and J is TRBJ2-5; TRBD2 agrees at 11 bases. The CDR3 contains 15 residues. V shed 3 bases, J shed 5 bases, and the junction held 6 bases outside the gene matches. The germline CDR1 and CDR2 sequences are SGDLS and YYNGEE. CDR3 sequence reads: CASSGSGGAVETQYF. In DNA, the CDR3 is TGTGCCAGCAGCGGTAGCGGGGGGGCAGTTGAGACCCAGTACTTC.